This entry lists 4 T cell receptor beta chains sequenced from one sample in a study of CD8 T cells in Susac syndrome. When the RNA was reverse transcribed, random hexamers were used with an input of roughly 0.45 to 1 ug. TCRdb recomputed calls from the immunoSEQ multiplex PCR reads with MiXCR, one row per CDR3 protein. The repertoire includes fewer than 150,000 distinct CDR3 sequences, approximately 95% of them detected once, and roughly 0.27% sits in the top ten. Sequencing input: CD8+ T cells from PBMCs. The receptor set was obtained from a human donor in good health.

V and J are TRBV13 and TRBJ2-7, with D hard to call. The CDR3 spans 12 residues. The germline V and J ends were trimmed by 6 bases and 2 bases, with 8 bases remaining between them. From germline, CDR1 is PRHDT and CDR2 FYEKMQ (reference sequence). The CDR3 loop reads CASSKSTYEQYF. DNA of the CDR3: TGTGCCAGCAGTAAAAGTACCTACGAGCAGTACTTC.

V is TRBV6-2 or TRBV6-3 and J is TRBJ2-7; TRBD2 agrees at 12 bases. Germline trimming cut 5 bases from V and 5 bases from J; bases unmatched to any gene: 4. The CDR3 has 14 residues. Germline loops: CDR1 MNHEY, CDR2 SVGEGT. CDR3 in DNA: TGTGCCAGCAGTAACGGACTAGCGGGGAACGAGCAGTACTTC. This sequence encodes CASSNGLAGNEQYF.

The CDR3 is CASSLAIRPYNEQFF. DNA of the CDR3: TGTGCCAGCAGCTTAGCGATAAGACCATACAATGAGCAGTTCTTC. The chain is built from TRBV7-9 and TRBJ2-1; D gene ambiguous. V was clipped by 0 bases and J by 4 bases, with 10 bases between them. The CDR3 runs 15 residues. Per germline, CDR1 SEHNR and CDR2 FQNEAQ (reference sequence).

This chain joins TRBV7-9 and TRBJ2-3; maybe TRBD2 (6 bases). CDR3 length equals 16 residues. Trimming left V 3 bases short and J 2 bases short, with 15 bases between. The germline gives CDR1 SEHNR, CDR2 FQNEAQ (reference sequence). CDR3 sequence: CASSLPTSPSTDTQYF. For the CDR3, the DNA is TGTGCCAGCAGCTTGCCCACTAGCCCATCCACAGATACGCAGTATTTT.